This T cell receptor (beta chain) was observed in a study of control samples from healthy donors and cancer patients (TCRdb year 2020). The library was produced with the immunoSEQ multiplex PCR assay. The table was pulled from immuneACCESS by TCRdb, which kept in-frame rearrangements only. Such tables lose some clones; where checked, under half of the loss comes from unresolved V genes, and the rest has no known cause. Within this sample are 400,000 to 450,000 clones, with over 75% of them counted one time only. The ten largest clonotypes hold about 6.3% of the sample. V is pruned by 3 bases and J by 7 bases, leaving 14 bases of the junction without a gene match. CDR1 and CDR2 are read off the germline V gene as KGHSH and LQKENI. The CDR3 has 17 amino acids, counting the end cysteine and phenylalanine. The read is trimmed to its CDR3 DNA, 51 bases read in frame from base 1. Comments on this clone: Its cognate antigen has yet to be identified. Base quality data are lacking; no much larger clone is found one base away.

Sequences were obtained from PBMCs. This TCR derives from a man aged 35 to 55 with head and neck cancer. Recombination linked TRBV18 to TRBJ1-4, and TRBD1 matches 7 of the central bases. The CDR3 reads CASSPTLTGAGGEKLFF. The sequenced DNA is TGTGCCAGCTCACCGACATTAACAGGGGCGGGAGGTGAAAAACTGTTTTTT.